These 5 T cell receptor beta chains originate from one sample sequenced in a study of blood T cell repertoires in COVID-19. Produced via immunoSEQ multiplex PCR; TCRdb's table is partial and in-frame only. The table records 150,000 to 200,000 clones, approximately 91% of them present only once. Sample: peripheral blood. Receptors originate from a man aged 35-49 years with acute or convalescent COVID-19.

The rearrangement uses TRBV4-2 and TRBJ1-1, with a possible D match to TRBD1 (5 bases). The CDR3 runs 16 residues. Trimming removed 7 bases from V and 7 bases from J, with 25 bases in between. Germline V gene data show CDR1 as LGHNA and CDR2 as YNFKEQ. The CDR3 loop reads CASTRSGGAGWGEAFF. CDR3 in DNA: TGTGCCAGCACCAGGTCGGGAGGGGCCGGTTGGGGTGAAGCTTTCTTT.

The rearrangement joins TRBV11-2 to TRBJ2-5; no firm D call. CDR3 length: 16 residues. The ends were cut back, 2 bases at V and 7 bases at J, with 20 bases in the middle. Germline CDR1 SGHAT, CDR2 FQNNGV. CDR3 DNA: TGTGCCAGCAGCTTACCCGCCCTACCCCGTGGTGGGACCCAGTACTTC. Translating it yields CASSLPALPRGGTQYF. Full variable domain (rest looked up from reference TRBV11-2 and TRBJ2-5): EAGVAQSPRYKIIEKRQSVAFWCNPISGHATLYWYQQILGQGPKLLIQFQNNGVVDDSQLPKDRFSAERLKGVDSTLKIQPAKLEDSAVYLCASSLPALPRGGTQYFGPGTRLLVL.

The CDR3 nucleotides are TGTGCCAGCAGTGAAATACAGGTGAATTCACCCCTCCACTTT. Its translation: CASSEIQVNSPLHF. The rearrangement uses TRBV6-1 and TRBJ1-6, with D possibly being TRBD1 (5 bases). V was shortened by 2 bases and J by 7 bases, with 9 bases between the two germline ends. The CDR3 is made up of 14 amino acids. Germline values: CDR1 MNHNS, CDR2 SASEGT.

V gene TRBV5-1 combines with J gene TRBJ2-3; D is uncertain. CDR1 and CDR2 (germline): SGHRS, YFSETQ. Trimming took off 3 bases at V and 2 bases at J, with 4 bases between the two ends. The CDR3 extends over 12 amino acids. The CDR3 loop reads CASSSYTDTQYF. The CDR3 DNA reads TGCGCCAGCAGCTCCTACACAGATACGCAGTATTTT. The full variable domain, in which reference TRBV5-1 and TRBJ2-3 provide the parts outside the CDR3, is KAGVTQTPRYLIKTRGQQVTLSCSPISGHRSVSWYQQTPGQGLQFLFEYFSETQRNKGNFPGRFSGRQFSNSRSEMNVSTLELGDSALYLCASSSYTDTQYFGPGTRLTVL.

The CDR3 region is CASSLGASTDTQYF. The CDR3 DNA follows: TGTGCCAGCAGCTTGGGGGCTAGCACAGATACGCAGTATTTT. The V and J genes are TRBV5-4 and TRBJ2-3, with D unclear. The CDR3 is 14 amino acids. The V gene's germline CDR1 is SGHNT and CDR2 YYREEE (reference sequence). Trimming stripped 0 bases from V and 0 bases from J, with 5 bases between.